The clone carrying this T cell receptor (beta chain) was counted only a few times. Its matching antigen is unknown. Other nucleotide sequences in the sample specify the same CDR3. Method: immunoSEQ multiplex PCR; TCRdb's copy keeps in-frame clones and lacks some. The data hold about 350,000 clones, with about 88% observed a single time. Treatment noted: around 19 received Ad26.COV2.S at low or high dose, single or two shots; 5 received placebo; per-sample allocation not given. Vaccine and placebo recipients were sampled on day 63 after the first injection. In the vaccine, an Ad26 vector expressed the SARS-CoV-2 spike of the Wuhan strain. The sample is drawn from a study of Ad26.COV2.S vaccination and SARS-CoV-2 variants. About the study: Ad26.COV2.S shots went into the muscle once or twice, 56 days apart. Overall study findings and caveats: Possibly, TCR breadth and depth analyses underestimated total T cell responses. Among vaccine recipients, spike-specific TCR breadth exceeded that of placebo recipients.

The CDR3 consists of 15 residues. Deletions cut 1 base from V and 1 base from J, with 8 bases between. Germline CDR1 is SGHTA and CDR2 is FQGNSA. This clonotype originated in a person aged 18 to 59 who received the Ad26.COV2.S COVID-19 vaccine or a placebo. The sample in question was peripheral blood, obtained in a trial of Ad26.COV2.S vaccine versus placebo. The chain carries TRBV7-2 and TRBJ1-5; no reliable D call. CDR3 amino acids: CASSLEGNSNQPQHF. CDR3 bases: TGTGCCAGCAGCTTAGAAGGGAACAGCAATCAGCCCCAGCATTTT. The full variable domain, completed using reference TRBV7-2 and TRBJ1-5, is GAGVSQSPSNKVTEKGKDVELRCDPISGHTALYWYRQSLGQGLEFLIYFQGNSAPDKSGLPSDRFSAERTGGSVSTLTIQRTQQEDSAVYLCASSLEGNSNQPQHFGDGTRLSIL.